Sequencing of this T cell receptor beta chain was carried out in a study of blood T cell repertoires in COVID-19. As for the study in general: Acute and convalescent COVID-19 specimens originated in the United States, Italy and Spain. T cells, B-cell-depleted T cells, or PBMCs supplied cDNA or gDNA.

The CDR3 covers 16 residues. Germline V gene sequence: CDR1 LGHNT, CDR2 FRNRAP. V lost 1 base and J lost 0, with 10 bases in between. As originally analysed: Estimation of nucleated cell counts was performed using reference gene primer amplification. Assay: immunoSEQ multiplex PCR; the TCRdb copy retains only in-frame clones and omits some. V and J calls and clone size come straight from that table; D and trimming were deduced from the DNA. Of fewer than 45,000 clones listed, 65% to 85% are singletons. Sequencing used peripheral blood. This sequence joins TRBV12-5 and TRBJ1-3; no clear D. The TCR was taken from a man in his forties with active or convalescent COVID-19. CDR3 sequence reads: CASGLGTQYSGNTIYF. The CDR3 DNA sequence: TGTGCTAGTGGTTTGGGGACTCAATACTCTGGAAACACCATATATTTT.